This TCR beta chain was sequenced in a study of control samples from healthy donors and cancer patients. Sequencing used immunoSEQ multiplex PCR; TCRdb keeps in-frame clones, though not all of them. The sample has roughly 190,000 clones; about nine tenths are singletons. V gave up 5 bases and J gave up 4 bases, with 18 bases separating them. The CDR3 is made up of 16 amino acids. In germline, CDR1 is SGHAT, CDR2 FQNNGV. This rearrangement joins TRBV11-2 to TRBJ1-3; D gene uncertain. Sequencing was done on a sample of blood. The clonotype comes from a man younger than 45 in good health. The CDR3 loop reads CASSDTLRSWGNTIYF. The CDR3 nucleotides read TGTGCCAGCAGCGACACACTGAGGTCCTGGGGAAACACCATATATTTT.